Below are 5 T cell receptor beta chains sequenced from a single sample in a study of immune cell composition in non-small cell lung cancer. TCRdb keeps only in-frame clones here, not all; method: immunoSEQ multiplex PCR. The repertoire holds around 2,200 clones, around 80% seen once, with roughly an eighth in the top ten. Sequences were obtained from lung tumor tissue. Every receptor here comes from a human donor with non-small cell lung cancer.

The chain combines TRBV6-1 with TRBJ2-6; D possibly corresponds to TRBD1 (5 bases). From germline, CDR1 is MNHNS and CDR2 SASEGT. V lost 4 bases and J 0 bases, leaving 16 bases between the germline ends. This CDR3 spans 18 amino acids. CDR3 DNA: TGTGCCAGCAGTGCGTTGACAGTGACCGTCTCTGGGGCCAACGTCCTGACTTTC. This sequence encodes CASSALTVTVSGANVLTF.

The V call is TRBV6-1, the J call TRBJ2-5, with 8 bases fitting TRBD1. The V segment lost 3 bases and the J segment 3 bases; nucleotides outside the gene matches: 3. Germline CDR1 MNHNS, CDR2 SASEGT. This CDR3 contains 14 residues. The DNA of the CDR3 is TGTGCCAGCAGTGACCCGGACAGGGAAGAGACCCAGTACTTC. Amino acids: CASSDPDREETQYF.

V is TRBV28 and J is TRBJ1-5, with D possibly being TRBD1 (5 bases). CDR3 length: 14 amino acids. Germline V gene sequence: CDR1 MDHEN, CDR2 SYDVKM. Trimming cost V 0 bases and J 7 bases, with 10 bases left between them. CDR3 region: CASSLWGGWQPQHF. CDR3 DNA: TGTGCCAGCAGTTTATGGGGGGGTTGGCAGCCCCAGCATTTT.

Written as DNA, the CDR3 is TGTGCCAGCAGCAAACCTCGTCAGCGGGAGGGTCGGGGCGGGGAGCTGTTTTTT. Amino acids: CASSKPRQREGRGGELFF. The V and J genes are TRBV21-1 and TRBJ2-2; whether TRBD2, the table's D call, matches the DNA was not checked. TRBV21-1 represents a pseudogene. The CDR3 spans 18 residues.

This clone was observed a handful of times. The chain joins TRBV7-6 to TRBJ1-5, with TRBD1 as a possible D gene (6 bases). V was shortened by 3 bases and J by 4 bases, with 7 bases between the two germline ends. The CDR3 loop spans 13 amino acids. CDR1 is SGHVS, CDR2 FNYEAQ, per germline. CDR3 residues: CASSFQGNQPQHF. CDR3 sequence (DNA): TGTGCCAGCAGCTTTCAGGGGAATCAGCCCCAGCATTTT.